The 18 T cell receptor beta chains below come from one sample, sequenced in a study of blood T cell repertoires in COVID-19 (dated by TCRdb to about 2020). The library was generated by the immunoSEQ multiplex PCR assay. Imported from immuneACCESS, the table was reduced by TCRdb to in-frame sequences with V and J called. These copies leave out some clones; in studies compared against another copy, an unresolved V gene accounts for under half, and the cause of the remainder is not known. Across this sample there are 100,000 to 150,000 clones, with 60% to 80% seen only once. Together, the top ten hold about 1.9% of the sample. Material: peripheral blood. These receptors were obtained from a woman aged 65 to 85 with acute or convalescent COVID-19.

This clone occurred a few times. The chain uses TRBV30 and TRBJ1-1; D gene unclear. The germline V and J ends were trimmed by 8 bases and 4 bases, with 17 bases remaining between them. Germline V gene lookup returns CDR1 GTSNPN and CDR2 SVGIG (reference sequence). This CDR3 has 13 amino acids. The CDR3 sequence is CALATGLATEAFF. CDR3 sequence (DNA): TGTGCCCTGGCTACGGGATTAGCCACTGAAGCTTTCTTT.

The chain employs TRBV6-2 or TRBV6-3 and TRBJ2-5; D is uncertain. This CDR3 has 13 amino acids. V lost 4 bases and J 3 bases, leaving 9 bases between the germline ends. Looked up from germline, CDR1 is MNHEY and CDR2 is SVGEGT. CDR3 sequence (DNA): TGTGCCAGCAGTTTTCACAACGAAGAGACCCAGTACTTC. Amino acid sequence: CASSFHNEETQYF.

A single count supports this clone. The chain joins TRBV27 to TRBJ2-7, with TRBD2 matching over 11 bases. The CDR3 runs to 13 residues. CDR1 is MNHEY, CDR2 SMNVEV, per germline (reference sequence). V shed 6 bases and J 4 bases; nucleotides not matched to a gene: 2. The CDR3 DNA sequence: TGTGCCAGCAGAACTAGCGGGGGATACGAGCAGTACTTC. This translates into CASRTSGGYEQYF.

V is TRBV7-6 and J is TRBJ1-5, with D unresolved. Germline V gives CDR1 SGHVS, CDR2 FNYEAQ. The V gene lost 5 bases and the J gene lost 3 bases, with 14 bases spanning the gap. This CDR3 has 15 amino acids. CDR3 sequence reads: CASSLSPSSNQPQHF. As DNA, the CDR3 is TGTGCCAGCAGCCTATCCCCAAGCTCCAATCAGCCCCAGCATTTT.

This rearrangement joins TRBV7-2 to TRBJ1-1; maybe TRBD1 (5 bases). The V end lost 1 base, the J end lost 6 bases, and 9 bases lay between the germline ends. There are 13 residues in the CDR3. Germline assignment: CDR1 SGHTA and CDR2 FQGNSA. The CDR3 sequence: CASSLGRGAEAFF. CDR3 nucleotides: TGTGCCAGCAGCTTAGGGCGGGGCGCTGAAGCTTTCTTT.

This sequence joins TRBV12-3 or TRBV12-4 and TRBJ1-1; D remains unclear. V was pared by 4 bases and J by 6 bases, with 12 bases between. The length of the CDR3 is 13 residues. CDR3 loop: CASSSRSVSEAFF. DNA of the CDR3: TGTGCCAGCAGTTCCCGCTCGGTTTCTGAAGCTTTCTTT.

The chain is built from TRBV5-1 and TRBJ1-6, with D possibly matching TRBD1 (5 bases). V gave up 0 bases and J gave up 7 bases, with 11 bases separating them. Per the germline V gene, CDR1 is SGHRS and CDR2 is YFSETQ. The CDR3 runs to 15 residues. CDR3 nucleotides: TGCGCCAGCAGCTTGGTAGCAGGGTCAAATTCACCCCTCCACTTT. It codes for CASSLVAGSNSPLHF.

The rearrangement uses TRBV19 and TRBJ2-1; 9 nucleotides match TRBD2. V shed 4 bases, J shed 7 bases, and the junction held 11 bases outside the gene matches. Germline loops: CDR1 LNHDA, CDR2 SQIVND (reference sequence). The CDR3 has 16 amino acids. The DNA for the CDR3 is TGTGCCAGTAGTAACCCGCGGGGGGGCGCCGAGAATGAGCAGTTCTTC. Protein sequence: CASSNPRGGAENEQFF.

This clone appeared once. The chain joins TRBV19 to TRBJ1-3, with D hard to call. Per germline, CDR1 LNHDA and CDR2 SQIVND (reference sequence). The CDR3 has 14 residues. V was cut by 1 base and J by 4 bases, with 8 bases left in between. As DNA, the CDR3 is TGTGCCAGTAGTATAGGCAGAAACGGAAACACCATATATTTT. Translating it yields CASSIGRNGNTIYF.

This clone was counted only a few times. In nucleotides, the CDR3 is TGCGCCAGCAGGGGGGGGACAGGGAGCAATTCACCCCTCCACTTT. Residues: CASRGGTGSNSPLHF. This chain links TRBV5-1 with TRBJ1-6; TRBD1 matches at 9 bases. Germline V CDR1 and CDR2: SGHRS, YFSETQ. V was clipped by 5 bases and J by 7 bases; unmatched bases: 7. This CDR3 is built from 15 residues. The full variable domain, with the rest looked up from reference TRBV5-1 and TRBJ1-6, is KAGVTQTPRYLIKTRGQQVTLSCSPISGHRSVSWYQQTPGQGLQFLFEYFSETQRNKGNFPGRFSGRQFSNSRSEMNVSTLELGDSALYLCASRGGTGSNSPLHFGNGTRLTVT.

This chain uses TRBV6-6 with TRBJ2-3, with D tentatively TRBD2 (5 bases). This CDR3 is built from 15 residues. Germline V gives CDR1 MNHNY, CDR2 SVGAGI (reference sequence). V lost 2 bases to trimming and J lost 2 bases, with 11 bases between them. The CDR3 loop is CASSYGSGFTDTQYF. The CDR3 DNA reads as TGTGCCAGCAGTTACGGATCGGGGTTCACAGATACGCAGTATTTT.

In this sample, this clone turned up many times. The rearrangement uses TRBV2 and TRBJ1-5; 10 nucleotides align to TRBD1. Germline trimming cut 7 bases from V and 1 base from J; bases unmatched to any gene: 4. The CDR3 consists of 15 residues. The germline gives CDR1 SNHLY, CDR2 FYNNEI. CDR3 sequence (DNA): TGTGCCAGCACCCGGGACAGGGGAAGCAATCAGCCCCAGCATTTT. It codes for CASTRDRGSNQPQHF.

The rearrangement links TRBV4-3 to TRBJ1-4; 9 positions agree with TRBD1. This CDR3 is built from 15 residues. The ends lost 1 base at V and 5 bases at J; junction bases unmatched: 2. The germline V gene encodes CDR1 LGHNA and CDR2 YSLEER. CDR3 coding DNA: TGCGCCAGCAGCCAAGCCGGGACAGGGAATGAAAAACTGTTTTTT. It specifies CASSQAGTGNEKLFF.

The chain has TRBV11-2 and TRBJ2-2; no clear D. Deletions cut 1 base from V and 7 bases from J, with 7 bases between. The CDR3 consists of 13 residues. Looked up from germline, CDR1 is SGHAT and CDR2 is FQNNGV. This CDR3 reads CASSLALNGELFF. CDR3 nucleotide sequence: TGTGCCAGCAGCTTAGCACTGAACGGGGAGCTGTTTTTT. Drawing the rest from reference TRBV11-2 and TRBJ2-2, the complete variable domain is EAGVAQSPRYKIIEKRQSVAFWCNPISGHATLYWYQQILGQGPKLLIQFQNNGVVDDSQLPKDRFSAERLKGVDSTLKIQPAKLEDSAVYLCASSLALNGELFFGEGSRLTVL.

V is TRBV10-3 and J is TRBJ1-1, with D hard to call. With 5 bases removed from V and 2 bases from J, the gap between germline ends came to 12 bases. This CDR3 has 14 residues. Germline V CDR1 and CDR2: ENHRY, SYGVKD. The CDR3 region has the DNA TGTGCCATCAGTAGCCCCGGGGATAACACTGAAGCTTTCTTT. It specifies CAISSPGDNTEAFF.

The chain has TRBV7-6 and TRBJ2-7, with D possibly matching TRBD2 (6 bases). CDR1 SGHVS and CDR2 FNYEAQ come from the germline V gene. Trimming took 5 bases from V and 6 from J, leaving 17 bases between them. This CDR3 region has 14 residues. The CDR3, as DNA: TGTGCCAGCAGCAAGGAGGGGCTGCCCACCGAGCAGTACTTC. It is translated as CASSKEGLPTEQYF.

The table lists this clone with a count of one. The chain is built from TRBV7-2 and TRBJ1-2; D not resolved. V was trimmed by 1 base and J by 6 bases, leaving 15 bases between them. The CDR3 totals 15 residues. Germline values: CDR1 SGHTA, CDR2 FQGNSA. CDR3 residues: CASSLGGSRHHGYTF. The CDR3 DNA sequence: TGTGCCAGCAGCTTAGGAGGGTCGCGACACCATGGCTACACCTTC.

Worth noting for this clone: This sample includes further DNA sequences coding for the same CDR3. This chain links TRBV15 with TRBJ2-5; 11 nucleotides align to TRBD1. In germline, CDR1 is LNHNV, CDR2 YYDKDF (reference sequence). V shed 6 bases, J shed 4 bases, and the junction held 7 bases outside the gene matches. The CDR3 extends over 15 amino acids. CDR3 sequence reads: CATSRGQGASETQYF. CDR3 sequence (DNA): TGTGCCACCAGTCGAGGACAGGGGGCCTCAGAGACCCAGTACTTC. Supplemented by reference TRBV15 and TRBJ2-5, the full variable domain reads DAMVIQNPRYQVTQFGKPVTLSCSQTLNHNVMYWYQQKSSQAPKLLFHYYDKDFNNEADTPDNFQSRRPNTSFCFLDIRSPGLGDTAMYLCATSRGQGASETQYFGPGTRLLVL.